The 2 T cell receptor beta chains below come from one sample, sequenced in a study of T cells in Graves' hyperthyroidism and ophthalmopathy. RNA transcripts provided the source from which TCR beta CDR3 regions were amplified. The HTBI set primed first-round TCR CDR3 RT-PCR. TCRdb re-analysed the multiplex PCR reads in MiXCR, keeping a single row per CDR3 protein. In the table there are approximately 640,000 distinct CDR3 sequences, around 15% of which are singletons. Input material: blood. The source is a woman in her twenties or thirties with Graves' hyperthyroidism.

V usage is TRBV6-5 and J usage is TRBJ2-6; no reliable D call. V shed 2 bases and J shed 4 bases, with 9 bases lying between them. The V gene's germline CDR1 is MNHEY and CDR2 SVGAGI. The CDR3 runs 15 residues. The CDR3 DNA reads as TGTGCCAGCAGTTACCCGGGCTTAGGGGCCAACGTCCTGACTTTC. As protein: CASSYPGLGANVLTF.

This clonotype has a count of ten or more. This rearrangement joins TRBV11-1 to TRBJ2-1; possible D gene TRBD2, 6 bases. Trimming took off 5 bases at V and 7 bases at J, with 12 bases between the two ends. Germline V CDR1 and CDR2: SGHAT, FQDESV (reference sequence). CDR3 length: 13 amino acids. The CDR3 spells CASSIQRGNEQFF. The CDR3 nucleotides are TGTGCCAGCAGCATCCAACGGGGGAATGAGCAGTTCTTC.